The present T cell receptor beta chain was sequenced within a study of cytomegalovirus exposure and HLA in healthy donors. Whole-study results and caveats: Immune exposure information available was restricted to CMV serostatus. Later on, a genetic analysis was performed. It linked a missense variant in DCLRE1C with V- and J-gene trimming of TCR beta.

PCR amplification relied on 60 Vbeta primers (plus 13 Jbeta primers). Only in-frame clones appear in the TCRdb table, and some are missing; sequencing was by immunoSEQ multiplex PCR. The sample contains about 150,000 clones, over 60% of which appear only once. Note on this clone: The target antigen is unknown.

Sequencing used PBMCs. The clonotype was recovered from a man aged 30-40 years in good health and CMV-seronegative.

The CDR3 DNA sequence: TGTGCCAGCAGCTCCCGACAGGGGTGGGATGAGCAGTTCTTC. Translated: CASSSRQGWDEQFF. The J gene is TRBJ2-1, the V gene TRBV7-9, with 8 bases fitting TRBD1. The J segment lost 8 bases and the V segment lost 4 bases, leaving 7 bases of the junction unmatched. This CDR3 is 14 amino acids long. Germline CDR1 is SEHNR and CDR2 is FQNEAQ (reference sequence).